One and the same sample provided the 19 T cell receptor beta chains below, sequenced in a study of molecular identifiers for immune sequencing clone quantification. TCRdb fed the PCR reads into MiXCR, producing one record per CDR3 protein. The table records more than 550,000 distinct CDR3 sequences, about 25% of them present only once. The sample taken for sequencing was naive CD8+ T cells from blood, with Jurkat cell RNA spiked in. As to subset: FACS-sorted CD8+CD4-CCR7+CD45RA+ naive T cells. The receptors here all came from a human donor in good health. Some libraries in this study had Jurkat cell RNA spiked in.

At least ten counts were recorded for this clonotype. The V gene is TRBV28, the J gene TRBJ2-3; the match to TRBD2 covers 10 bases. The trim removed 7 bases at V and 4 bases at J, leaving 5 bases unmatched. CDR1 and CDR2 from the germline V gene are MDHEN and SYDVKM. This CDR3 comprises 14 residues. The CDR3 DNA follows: TGTGCCAGCACGCTAGCGGGAGTGTCAGATACGCAGTATTTT. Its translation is CASTLAGVSDTQYF.

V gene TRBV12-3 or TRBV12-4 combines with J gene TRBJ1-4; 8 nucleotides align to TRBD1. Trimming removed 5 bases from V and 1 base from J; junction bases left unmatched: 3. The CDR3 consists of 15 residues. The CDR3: CASSATGVTNEKLFF. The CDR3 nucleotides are TGTGCCAGCAGTGCGACAGGGGTAACTAATGAAAAACTGTTTTTT.

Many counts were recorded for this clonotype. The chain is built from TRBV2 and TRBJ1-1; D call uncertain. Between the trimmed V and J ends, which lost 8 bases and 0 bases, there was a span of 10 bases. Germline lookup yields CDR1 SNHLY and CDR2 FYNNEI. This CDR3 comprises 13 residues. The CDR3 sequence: CASWPGMNTEAFF. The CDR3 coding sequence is TGTGCCAGCTGGCCGGGGATGAACACTGAAGCTTTCTTT.

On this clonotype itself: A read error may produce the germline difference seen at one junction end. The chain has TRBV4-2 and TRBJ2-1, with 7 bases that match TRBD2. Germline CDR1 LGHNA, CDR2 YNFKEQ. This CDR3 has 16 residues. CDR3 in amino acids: CASSQALAEPNNKQFF. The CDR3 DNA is TGTGCCAGCAGCCAGGCGCTAGCGGAGCCTAACAATAAGCAGTTCTTC.

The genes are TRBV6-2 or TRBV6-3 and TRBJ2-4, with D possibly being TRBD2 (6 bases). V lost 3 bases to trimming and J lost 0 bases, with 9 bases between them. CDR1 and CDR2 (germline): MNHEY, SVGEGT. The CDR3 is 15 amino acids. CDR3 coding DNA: TGTGCCAGCAGTTATGGGGGGATAGCCAAAAACATTCAGTACTTC. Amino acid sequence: CASSYGGIAKNIQYF.

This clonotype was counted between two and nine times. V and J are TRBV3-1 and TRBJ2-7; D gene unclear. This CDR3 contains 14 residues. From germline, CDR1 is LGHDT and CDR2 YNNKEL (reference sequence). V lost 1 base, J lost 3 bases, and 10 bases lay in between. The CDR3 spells CASSQVGLDYEQYF. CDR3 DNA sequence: TGTGCCAGCAGCCAAGTCGGTCTAGACTACGAGCAGTACTTC.

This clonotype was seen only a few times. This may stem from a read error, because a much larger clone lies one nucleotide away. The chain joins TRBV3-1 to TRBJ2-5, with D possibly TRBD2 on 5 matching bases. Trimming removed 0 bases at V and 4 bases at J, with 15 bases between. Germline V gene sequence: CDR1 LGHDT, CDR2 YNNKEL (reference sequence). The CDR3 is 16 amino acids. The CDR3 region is CASSQDLPPSSETQYF. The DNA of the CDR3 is TGTGCCAGCAGCCAAGATCTACCGCCTAGCTCAGAGACCCAGTACTTC.

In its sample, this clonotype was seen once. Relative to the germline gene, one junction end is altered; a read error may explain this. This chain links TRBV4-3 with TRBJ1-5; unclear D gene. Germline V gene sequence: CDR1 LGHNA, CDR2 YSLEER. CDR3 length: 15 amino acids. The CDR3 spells CASSQDWGGYQPPHF. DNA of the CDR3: TGCGCCAGCAGCCAAGATTGGGGAGGTTACCAGCCCCCGCATTTT.

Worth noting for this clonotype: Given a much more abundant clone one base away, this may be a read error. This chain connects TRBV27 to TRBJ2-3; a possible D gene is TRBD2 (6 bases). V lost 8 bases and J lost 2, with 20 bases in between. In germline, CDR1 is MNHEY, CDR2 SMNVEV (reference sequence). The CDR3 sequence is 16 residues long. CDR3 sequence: CASGSILAEITDTQYF. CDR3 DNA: TGTGCCAGCGGTTCGATCTTAGCGGAAATCACAGATACGCAGTATTTT.

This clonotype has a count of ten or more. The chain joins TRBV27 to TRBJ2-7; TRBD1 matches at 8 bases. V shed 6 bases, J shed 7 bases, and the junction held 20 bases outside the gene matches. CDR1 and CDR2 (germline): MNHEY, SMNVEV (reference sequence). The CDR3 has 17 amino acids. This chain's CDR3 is CASSRMHRYRGIWEQYF. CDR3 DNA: TGTGCCAGCAGCCGCATGCACAGATACAGGGGGATATGGGAGCAGTACTTC.

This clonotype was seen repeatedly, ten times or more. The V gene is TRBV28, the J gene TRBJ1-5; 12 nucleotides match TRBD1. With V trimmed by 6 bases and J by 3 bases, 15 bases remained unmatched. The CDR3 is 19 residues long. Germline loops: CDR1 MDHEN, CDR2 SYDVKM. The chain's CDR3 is CASSIYWGTGGSDNQPQHF. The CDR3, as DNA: TGTGCCAGCAGCATCTACTGGGGGACAGGGGGCTCCGACAATCAGCCCCAGCATTTT. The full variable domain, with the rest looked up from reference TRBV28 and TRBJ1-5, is DVKVTQSSRYLVKRTGEKVFLECVQDMDHENMFWYRQDPGLGLRLIYFSYDVKMKEKGDIPEGYSVSREKKERFSLILESASTNQTSMYLCASSIYWGTGGSDNQPQHFGDGTRLSIL.

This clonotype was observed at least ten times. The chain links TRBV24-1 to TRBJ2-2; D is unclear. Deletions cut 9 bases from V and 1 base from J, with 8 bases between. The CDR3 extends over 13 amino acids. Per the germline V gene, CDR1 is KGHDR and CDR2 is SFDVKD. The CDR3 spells CATGPRNTGELFF. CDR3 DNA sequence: TGTGCCACCGGACCTAGGAACACCGGGGAGCTGTTTTTT.

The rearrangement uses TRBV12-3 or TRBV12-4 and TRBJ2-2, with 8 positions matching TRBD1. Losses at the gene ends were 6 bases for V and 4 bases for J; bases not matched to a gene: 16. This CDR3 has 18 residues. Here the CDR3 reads CASSPSAADRGGTGELFF. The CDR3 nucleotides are TGTGCCAGCAGCCCCTCGGCTGCCGACAGGGGTGGCACCGGGGAGCTGTTTTTT.

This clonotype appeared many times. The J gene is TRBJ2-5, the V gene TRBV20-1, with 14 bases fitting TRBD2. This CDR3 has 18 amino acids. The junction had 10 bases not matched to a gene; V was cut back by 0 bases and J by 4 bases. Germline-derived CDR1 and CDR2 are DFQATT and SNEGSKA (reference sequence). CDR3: CSARDPGLAGVFGETQYF. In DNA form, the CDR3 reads TGCAGTGCTAGAGATCCGGGACTAGCGGGAGTTTTTGGAGAGACCCAGTACTTC.

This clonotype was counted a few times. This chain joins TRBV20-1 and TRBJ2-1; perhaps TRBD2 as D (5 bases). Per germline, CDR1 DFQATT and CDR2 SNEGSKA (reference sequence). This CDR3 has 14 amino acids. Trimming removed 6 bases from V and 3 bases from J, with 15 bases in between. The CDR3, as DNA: TGCAGTGCCGGACTTTTAGGAGGCTACAATGAGCAGTTCTTC. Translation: CSAGLLGGYNEQFF.

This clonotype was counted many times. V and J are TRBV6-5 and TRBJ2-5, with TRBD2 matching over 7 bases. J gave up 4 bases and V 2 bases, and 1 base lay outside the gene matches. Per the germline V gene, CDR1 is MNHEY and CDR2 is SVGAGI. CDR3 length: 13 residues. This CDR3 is CASSYGGGETQYF. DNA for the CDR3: TGTGCCAGCAGTTACGGCGGGGGAGAGACCCAGTACTTC.

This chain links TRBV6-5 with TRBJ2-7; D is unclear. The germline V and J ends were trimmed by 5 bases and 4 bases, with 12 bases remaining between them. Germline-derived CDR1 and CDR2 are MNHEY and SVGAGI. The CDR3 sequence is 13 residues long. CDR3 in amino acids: CASSRGPTYEQYF. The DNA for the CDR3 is TGTGCCAGCAGTCGAGGACCCACGTACGAGCAGTACTTC.

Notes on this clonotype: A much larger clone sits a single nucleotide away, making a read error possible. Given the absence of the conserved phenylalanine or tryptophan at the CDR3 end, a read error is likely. CDR3 nucleotides: TGCAGCGTTGGGGACACCTACGAGCAGTACCTC. It is translated as CSVGDTYEQYL. The chain carries TRBV29-1 and TRBJ2-7, with D possibly matching TRBD1 (6 bases). The CDR3 extends over 11 amino acids. The germline CDR1 and CDR2 sequences are SQVTM and ANQGSEA. V was clipped by 4 bases and J by 2 bases, with 6 bases between them.

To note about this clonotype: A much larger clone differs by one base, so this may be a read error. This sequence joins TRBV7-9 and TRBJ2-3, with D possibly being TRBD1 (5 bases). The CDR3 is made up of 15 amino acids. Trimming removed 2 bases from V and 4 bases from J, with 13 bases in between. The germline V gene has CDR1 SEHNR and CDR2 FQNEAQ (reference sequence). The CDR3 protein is CASSLKGLVADTQYF. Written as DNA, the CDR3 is TGTGCCAGCAGCTTAAAGGGGTTGGTAGCAGATACGCAGTATTTT.